The present T cell receptor beta chain was sequenced within a study of blood T cell repertoires in COVID-19. Overall study context: Specimens from acute and convalescent COVID-19 originated in the United States, Italy and Spain.

The CDR3 has 15 residues. V was pared by 0 bases and J by 5 bases, with 17 bases between. The V gene's germline CDR1 is GTSNPN and CDR2 SVGIG (reference sequence). Sequencing was performed with immunoSEQ multiplex PCR; in TCRdb, only in-frame clones are kept and a portion is missing. The sample has approximately 280,000 clones, around 88% seen once. The V gene is TRBV30, the J gene TRBJ2-7, with D perhaps TRBD1 (6 bases). This receptor was taken from a woman between 40 and 55 years old who had recovered from COVID-19. Input material: PBMCs or T cells enriched from blood (not recorded which). CDR3 sequence (DNA): TGTGCCTGGAGTGTACGTGGGGGCCGGGTTAACGAGCAGTACTTC. Protein product: CAWSVRGGRVNEQYF.